The following is a TCR beta chain sequence with its context. Antigen: not known. The data derive from a study of cytomegalovirus exposure and HLA in healthy donors. Study as a whole: Earlier results showed roughly 120 million unique TCR beta sequences derived from approximately 180 million T cells. Study-wide results and caveats: Across donors, sequencing depth was assumed by presence/absence analyses to be roughly uniform. Later on, a genetic analysis was performed. It linked a missense variant in DCLRE1C with V- and J-gene trimming of TCR beta. TCR beta chains associated with HLA were, in a later analysis, more clonally expanded than equally common others.

This CDR3 spans 14 amino acids. Use of 60 Vbeta and 13 Jbeta primers characterized the PCR. Measured with immunoSEQ multiplex PCR; TCRdb has only the in-frame clones, and not every one. The table shows about 170,000 clones, with roughly 84% occurring only once. V is TRBV21-1 and J is TRBJ2-6; the table's D call of TRBD2 was not tested on the DNA. TRBV21-1 is designated a pseudogene. The receptor was derived from a male donor in good health and CMV-seronegative. Sequencing was done on a sample of PBMCs. The CDR3 loop is CASSKASGANVLTF. The CDR3 DNA follows: TGTGCCAGCAGCAAAGCCTCCGGGGCCAACGTCCTGACTTTC.